This T cell receptor beta chain was recorded in a study of CD8 T cells in Susac syndrome. As for the study in general: When their blood was taken, the Susac syndrome patients had either not yet had any therapy, were taking corticosteroids, or were taking intravenous immunoglobulin alone. Broader study findings: Clonal expansion did not appear in Susac syndrome CD4+ T cell repertoires.

This CDR3 is 15 amino acids long. The V gene end was trimmed by 0 bases and the J gene end by 3 bases; junction bases not matched to a gene: 3. Per the germline V gene, CDR1 is SGHRS and CDR2 is YFSETQ. Details on this clonotype: The antigen is undetermined.

RNA totalling roughly 0.45 to 1 ug underwent reverse transcription with random hexamers. The TCR beta CDR3 was amplified by immunoSEQ multiplex PCR across 54 Vbeta, 13 Jbeta. TCRdb ran MiXCR on the immunoSEQ multiplex PCR reads and lists one entry per CDR3 protein. The sample includes roughly 160,000 distinct CDR3 sequences, roughly 95% of them seen just once. Sequencing of TCR beta covered CD8+ and CD4+ T cells obtained from blood. The J gene is TRBJ2-1, the V gene TRBV5-1, with TRBD1 identical over 7 bases. The clonotype was recovered from a human donor with Susac syndrome. The sample consisted of CD4+ T cells from PBMCs. CDR3 amino acids: CASSLVGTDYNEQFF. The CDR3 nucleotides read TGCGCCAGCAGCTTGGTAGGGACAGACTACAATGAGCAGTTCTTC.